A single sample is the source of the 16 T cell receptor beta chains below, sequenced in a study of blood T cell repertoires in COVID-19. Measured with immunoSEQ multiplex PCR; TCRdb has only the in-frame clones, and not every one. The sample carries roughly 360,000 clones, around 87% recorded once. Sequences were obtained from PBMCs or T cells enriched from blood (not recorded which). The source is a woman aged 25-40 years with acute COVID-19.

This chain connects TRBV11-2 to TRBJ1-3; a possible D gene is TRBD1 (5 bases). Germline CDR1 and CDR2: SGHAT and FQNNGV. V dropped 4 bases and J dropped 0 bases, with 19 bases sitting between them. This CDR3 is 18 amino acids long. The CDR3 loop reads CASSSLRRRGSSGNTIYF. CDR3 DNA: TGTGCCAGCAGCTCCCTTAGAAGAAGGGGTAGCTCTGGAAACACCATATATTTT.

The rearrangement links TRBV5-1 to TRBJ1-3; 7 positions match TRBD1. The CDR3 sequence is 16 residues long. Germline trimming cut 4 bases from V and 0 bases from J; bases unmatched to any gene: 7. CDR1 SGHRS and CDR2 YFSETQ come from the germline V gene. CDR3 region: CASSEDRARSGNTIYF. CDR3 sequence (DNA): TGCGCCAGCAGCGAAGACAGGGCCCGCTCTGGAAACACCATATATTTT.

This chain uses TRBV5-1 with TRBJ2-7; TRBD1 is a possible D gene (6 bases). The CDR3 covers 12 residues. The germline V gene has CDR1 SGHRS and CDR2 YFSETQ. Between the trimmed V and J ends, which lost 8 bases and 5 bases, there was a span of 14 bases. The CDR3 DNA follows: TGCGCCAGTTCGAACAGGGACCACGAGCAGTACTTC. Encoded protein: CASSNRDHEQYF. The entire variable domain, with the rest obtained from reference TRBV5-1 and TRBJ2-7, is as follows: KAGVTQTPRYLIKTRGQQVTLSCSPISGHRSVSWYQQTPGQGLQFLFEYFSETQRNKGNFPGRFSGRQFSNSRSEMNVSTLELGDSALYLCASSNRDHEQYFGPGTRLTVT.

This clone was seen just once. The chain joins TRBV4-1 to TRBJ2-3; 9 bases fit TRBD2. V lost 1 base to trimming and J lost 4 bases; unmatched junction nucleotides: 3. CDR1 is MGHRA and CDR2 is YSYEKL in the germline V gene. The CDR3 totals 15 residues. The CDR3 is CASSQVAGVSDTQYF. CDR3 bases: TGCGCCAGCAGCCAAGTAGCGGGGGTATCAGATACGCAGTATTTT.

This clone appeared once. The chain uses TRBV3-1 (or the pseudogene TRBV3-2) and TRBJ1-1; D is undetermined. V was pared by 1 base and J by 1 base, with 13 bases between. Germline-derived CDR1 and CDR2 are LGHDT and YNNKEL (reference sequence). The CDR3 covers 16 residues. The DNA of the CDR3 is TGTGCCAGCAGCCAAGTTAGACCGACTTCGAACACTGAAGCTTTCTTT. Its protein product is CASSQVRPTSNTEAFF.

The V and J genes are TRBV2 and TRBJ2-1; TRBD1 matches 7 bases. The junction had 15 bases not matched to a gene; V was cut back by 6 bases and J by 10 bases. This CDR3 is built from 15 residues. CDR1 and CDR2 from the germline V gene are SNHLY and FYNNEI. Here the CDR3 reads CASRPRRQGSSEQFF. The DNA for the CDR3 is TGTGCCAGCAGGCCCCGGAGACAGGGTTCGAGCGAGCAGTTCTTC.

The V gene is TRBV15, the J gene TRBJ1-1, with a tentative D call TRBD1 (5 bases). V gave up 4 bases and J gave up 2 bases, with 11 bases separating them. Germline values: CDR1 LNHNV, CDR2 YYDKDF (reference sequence). The CDR3 contains 14 residues. CDR3 sequence: CATSTGSFNTEAFF. The CDR3 region has the DNA TGTGCCACCAGCACAGGGTCCTTCAACACTGAAGCTTTCTTT.

The chain uses TRBV18 and TRBJ1-1, with no clear D. The V end lost 6 bases, the J end lost 4 bases, and 18 bases lay between the germline ends. The CDR3 loop spans 15 amino acids. Germline V gene lookup returns CDR1 KGHSH and CDR2 LQKENI. CDR3 protein: CASSLSLEESTEAFF. CDR3 in DNA: TGTGCCAGCTCCCTTTCTTTGGAGGAGAGCACTGAAGCTTTCTTT. Looking up the rest from reference TRBV18 and TRBJ1-1 gives the full variable domain: NAGVMQNPRHLVRRRGQEARLRCSPMKGHSHVYWYRQLPEEGLKFMVYLQKENIIDESGMPKERFSAEFPKEGPSILRIQQVVRGDSAAYFCASSLSLEESTEAFFGQGTRLTVV.

V gene TRBV13 combines with J gene TRBJ2-3, with TRBD1 identical over 7 bases. After removal of 0 bases from V and 3 bases from J, the junction contained 6 bases not matched to a gene. Germline V CDR1 and CDR2: PRHDT, FYEKMQ (reference sequence). There are 16 residues in the CDR3. The CDR3 sequence is CASSLGGTVRTDTQYF. CDR3 bases: TGTGCCAGCAGCTTAGGGGGGACAGTGAGAACAGATACGCAGTATTTT.

This chain connects TRBV2 to TRBJ2-3, with a weak D call TRBD2 (5 bases). CDR1 SNHLY and CDR2 FYNNEI come from the germline V gene. The CDR3 length is 15 residues. The V end was cut by 3 bases, the J end by 4 bases, with 14 bases between. CDR3 bases: TGTGCCAGCAGTGATCCGACTAACCCACCAGATACGCAGTATTTT. Protein product: CASSDPTNPPDTQYF.

On this clone itself: The same CDR3 arises from other DNA sequences in this sample as well. The chain recombines TRBV6-5 with TRBJ1-6; tentatively, D is TRBD1 (5 bases). The CDR3 is made up of 15 amino acids. V was cut by 0 bases and J by 7 bases, with 10 bases left in between. Germline V gene lookup returns CDR1 MNHEY and CDR2 SVGAGI. The CDR3 is CASSYSGGGNSPLHF. CDR3 DNA: TGTGCCAGCAGTTACTCTGGGGGAGGGAATTCACCCCTCCACTTT.

The genes are TRBV6-1 and TRBJ2-1; D unclear. The CDR3 totals 13 residues. Trimming pared 2 bases from V and 5 bases from J, leaving 7 bases between. The germline V gene encodes CDR1 MNHNS and CDR2 SASEGT. DNA of the CDR3: TGTGCCAGCAGTGAATGGAGAAACAATGAGCAGTTCTTC. Translating it yields CASSEWRNNEQFF.

V gene TRBV2 combines with J gene TRBJ2-1; 9 nucleotides match TRBD1. The CDR3 is 15 residues long. Losses at the gene ends were 5 bases for V and 4 bases for J; bases not matched to a gene: 6. Germline CDR1 SNHLY, CDR2 FYNNEI. DNA of the CDR3: TGTGCCAGCAGTTTACAGGGGGCTCTTTACAATGAGCAGTTCTTC. It is translated as CASSLQGALYNEQFF.

The chain couples TRBV2 to TRBJ1-2, with 7 bases lining up with TRBD1. Germline CDR1 and CDR2: SNHLY and FYNNEI. Losses at the gene ends were 1 base for V and 4 bases for J; bases not matched to a gene: 6. The CDR3 extends over 15 amino acids. CDR3 nucleotide sequence: TGTGCCAGCAGTGAAGGACAGGGAACTATCTATGGCTACACCTTC. Encoded protein: CASSEGQGTIYGYTF.

The V gene is TRBV18, the J gene TRBJ1-5; D remains unclear. V was cut by 6 bases and J by 6 bases, with 15 bases left in between. Germline V gene data show CDR1 as KGHSH and CDR2 as LQKENI. The CDR3 runs 14 residues. CDR3 amino acids: CASSPDVGGQPQHF. CDR3 in DNA: TGTGCCAGCTCGCCGGACGTCGGAGGTCAGCCCCAGCATTTT.

The DNA of the CDR3 is TGTGCCAGTAGTACCTTGGGACAGTACGGTCAGCCCCAGCATTTT. This translates into CASSTLGQYGQPQHF. The chain links TRBV19 to TRBJ1-5, with 7 nucleotides matching TRBD1. Germline trimming cut 4 bases from V and 6 bases from J; bases unmatched to any gene: 9. CDR3 length: 15 amino acids. CDR1 is LNHDA, CDR2 SQIVND, per germline (reference sequence).